This T cell receptor (beta chain) was retrieved from a study of blood T cell repertoires in COVID-19. TCRdb's copy holds only in-frame clones and misses some; the assay was immunoSEQ multiplex PCR. The sample yields 100,000 to 150,000 clones, more than 85% seen once. Germline V gene lookup returns CDR1 SGHAT and CDR2 FQNNGV. This CDR3 comprises 13 residues. Losses at the gene ends were 1 base for V and 7 bases for J; bases not matched to a gene: 1. The sequencing sample was made of peripheral blood. This TCR was sampled from a man aged 60 to 69 with COVID-19, enrolled during active disease. The chain is built from TRBV11-2 and TRBJ1-2; 9 bases are shared with TRBD1. The CDR3 is CASSLGTGAGYTF. The CDR3 region has the DNA TGTGCCAGCAGCTTAGGGACAGGGGCTGGCTACACCTTC.